This TCR beta chain was documented in a study of blood T cell repertoires in COVID-19. Study-level information: Donors in the United States, Italy and Spain gave samples during acute or convalescent COVID-19. PBMCs, B-cell-depleted T cells, or T cells provided the cDNA or gDNA that made up the material.

The V gene's germline CDR1 is SGHTA and CDR2 FQGNSA. Trimming cost V 1 base and J 5 bases; bases outside gene matches: 11. The CDR3 is made up of 18 amino acids. Authors' data handling: Amplifying reference gene primers gave estimates of nucleated cell counts. Some clones are missing from TCRdb's copy, which holds only in-frame ones; the method was immunoSEQ multiplex PCR. V and J calls and clone size are as listed in that table; D and trimming were resolved from the DNA. This sample has roughly 350,000 clones, with 90% to 95% found just once. This clone occurred once. Sequences were obtained from peripheral blood. V usage is TRBV7-2 and J usage is TRBJ2-2, with TRBD2 matching over 9 bases. The TCR comes from a woman between 18 and 29 years old who had recovered from COVID-19. The CDR3 is CASSLVLWAGGVTGELFF. The DNA of the CDR3 is TGTGCCAGCAGCTTAGTACTTTGGGCGGGAGGGGTTACCGGGGAGCTGTTTTTT.